These T cell receptor beta chains were read from a single sample in a study of T cells after yellow fever vaccination. Via MiXCR, TCRdb re-called the 5' RACE reads, giving one row per CDR3 protein. The sample has 200,000 to 300,000 distinct CDR3 sequences; over 10% are singletons. This specimen was CD4+ T cells sorted from PBMCs, taken 45 days after the yellow fever booster vaccination. The receptor set was obtained from a man younger than 40 who received the YFV17D yellow fever vaccine. Each CDR3 is given with its conserved first and last residue. The D gene is left open where the match is weak. Expanded clones get a size class; other rows say once, few or many, or leave the size out.

TRBV4-2	.	TRBD2	TRBJ2-2	TGTGCCAGCAGCCAACTTTCGACTAGCAAAAATGGGGAGCTGTTTTTT	CASSQLSTSKNGELFF
TRBV19	.	.	TRBJ1-5	TGTGCCAGTAGTACCCCCGGGGGCCCCTCGGGCAATCAGCCCCAGCATTTT	CASSTPGGPSGNQPQHF
TRBV7-9	.	TRBD1	TRBJ2-7	TGTGCCAAAGGCCCTCGGACAGGGTCACCCTACGAGCAGTACTTC	CAKGPRTGSPYEQYF
TRBV12-3/TRBV12-4	few	.	TRBJ1-1	TGTGCCAGCAGTTTATCGGCGTACAACACTGAAGCTTTCTTT	CASSLSAYNTEAFF
TRBV10-1	.	TRBD1	TRBJ2-2	TGCGCCAGCAGTGAATCAGGGGGCACCGGGGAGCTGTTTTTT	CASSESGGTGELFF
TRBV7-2	few	.	TRBJ2-4	TGTGCCAGCAGCGTGGATGGGGGCCGAGCCAAAAACATTCAGTACTTC	CASSVDGGRAKNIQYF
TRBV20-1	many	.	TRBJ2-7	TGCAGTGCGGGAAGGACTGCCCAAGAGCAGTACTTC	CSAGRTAQEQYF
TRBV12-3/TRBV12-4	.	.	TRBJ2-1	TGTGCCAGCAGTTATCCGAGCTCCTACAATGAGCAGTTCTTC	CASSYPSSYNEQFF
TRBV5-1	.	TRBD2	TRBJ2-3	TGCGCCAGCAGCTCAGGACTTAGCGGGAGCACAGATACGCAGTATTTT	CASSSGLSGSTDTQYF
TRBV5-1	few	.	TRBJ2-1	TGCGCCAGCAGCTTGACGGGAGCGACGGGGGAGCAGTTCTTC	CASSLTGATGEQFF
TRBV5-1	.	.	TRBJ2-3	TGCGCCAGCAGCCGAGGAAACAGGGCTTCTAGCACAGATACGCAGTATTTT	CASSRGNRASSTDTQYF
TRBV20-1	.	.	TRBJ2-1	TGCAGTGCTAGAGGACTGGGTCTGGAGCAGTTCTTC	CSARGLGLEQFF
TRBV12-3/TRBV12-4	many	.	TRBJ2-1	TGTGCCAGCAGCCTGCTTCGTGAGCAGTTCTTC	CASSLLREQFF
TRBV5-1	.	TRBD2	TRBJ2-1	TGCGCCAGCAGCTTTAGCGGGGGCACCTACAATGAGCAGTTCTTC	CASSFSGGTYNEQFF
TRBV20-1	few	TRBD2	TRBJ2-5	TGCAGTGCTAGCGGGGCGGGGAGCGGGACGTCCCAAGAGACCCAGTACTTC	CSASGAGSGTSQETQYF
TRBV20-1	few	.	TRBJ2-2	TGCAGTGCTAGAGGGACACGGAACACCGGGGAGCTGTTTTTT	CSARGTRNTGELFF
TRBV27	few	.	TRBJ2-5	TGTGCCAGCAGCCGCCGTGGGGGGGCCAGAGAGACCCAGTACTTC	CASSRRGGARETQYF
TRBV5-1	few	TRBD1	TRBJ2-7	TGCGCCAGCAGCTTGGGGGGGACAGGAAACTACGAGCAGTACTTC	CASSLGGTGNYEQYF
TRBV5-1	.	.	TRBJ2-4	TGCGCCAGCAGCGCCGCGGACTGGGGGGACATTCAGTACTTC	CASSAADWGDIQYF
TRBV18	few	TRBD1	TRBJ2-5	TGTGCCAGCTCCAGGGACAGAAAAGAGACCCAGTACTTC	CASSRDRKETQYF
TRBV11-2	.	TRBD2	TRBJ2-1	TGTGCCAGCAGCGCGGACACACTAGCGGGAGGATCCTACAATGAGCAGTTCTTC	CASSADTLAGGSYNEQFF
TRBV27	few	TRBD1	TRBJ2-2	TGTGCCAGCAGTATGCGGACAGGGGTGAACACCGGGGAGCTGTTTTTT	CASSMRTGVNTGELFF
TRBV5-1	few	TRBD2	TRBJ2-3	TGCGCCAGCAGCTTTAGCGGGAGCCCCCCAGATACGCAGTATTTT	CASSFSGSPPDTQYF
TRBV4-3	few	.	TRBJ2-2	TGCGCCAGCAGCCAAGAGTCGGGGCAGAACACCGGGGAGCTGTTTTTT	CASSQESGQNTGELFF
TRBV10-3	few	.	TRBJ2-1	TGTGCCATCCGGGGGGCGTTTAGGTCTCCAAGGGGCATCAATGAGCAGTTCTTC	CAIRGAFRSPRGINEQFF
TRBV29-1	.	.	TRBJ2-6	TGCAGCGTCTATTCCGGAGGGACCGCTAACTCTGGGGCCAACGTCCTGACTTTC	CSVYSGGTANSGANVLTF
TRBV5-1	few	TRBD2	TRBJ2-3	TGCGCCAGCGGACTAGCGGTAATCAACACAGATACGCAGTATTTT	CASGLAVINTDTQYF
TRBV7-9	few	.	TRBJ2-3	TGTGCCAGCAGCCCCAGGAAGGAGGATACGCAGTATTTT	CASSPRKEDTQYF
TRBV4-3	many	.	TRBJ2-1	TGCGCCAGCAGCCAAGATTCCGGCAATTGGAATGAGCAGTTCTTC	CASSQDSGNWNEQFF
TRBV4-1	.	TRBD1	TRBJ2-3	TGCGCCAGCAGCCAACCCCCGGGACAGGGGGCCCTCACAGATACGCAGTATTTT	CASSQPPGQGALTDTQYF
TRBV7-2	.	.	TRBJ2-5	TGTGCCAGCAGCCACGGGCGGCAAGAGACCCAGTACTTC	CASSHGRQETQYF
TRBV6-5	.	.	TRBJ1-5	TGTGCCAGCAGGTCGGCCGTCAGCAATCAGCCCCAGCATTTT	CASRSAVSNQPQHF
TRBV18	few	.	TRBJ2-5	TGTGCCAGCTCACTACAGGGTTTCGGTCAAGAGACCCAGTACTTC	CASSLQGFGQETQYF
TRBV4-3	.	.	TRBJ2-6	TGCGCCAGCAGCCAGCATACAGGGATCTCTGGGGCCAACGTCCTGACTTTC	CASSQHTGISGANVLTF
TRBV6-2/TRBV6-3	few	.	TRBJ2-7	TGTGCCAGCAGTTACGGACTCCCGAGGGACGAGCAGTACTTC	CASSYGLPRDEQYF
TRBV9	.	TRBD2	TRBJ2-3	TGTGCCAGCAGCGCCCAAACCGGGACTAGCGAGGATACGCAGTATTTT	CASSAQTGTSEDTQYF
TRBV10-3	.	.	TRBJ2-3	TGTGCCATCCGGGGGACGGGTCTCACAGATACGCAGTATTTT	CAIRGTGLTDTQYF
TRBV6-5	many	TRBD1	TRBJ2-7	TGTGCCAGCAGTTACCGGGACAGGGGCAACTACGAGCAGTACTTC	CASSYRDRGNYEQYF
TRBV6-6	few	.	TRBJ2-5	TGTGCCAGCAGCCCCAGGGAGAAGACCCAGTACTTC	CASSPREKTQYF
TRBV3-1	.	TRBD2	TRBJ2-3	TGTGCCAGCAGCCAAGGTGCCGCGGGAGGAGCAGATACGCAGTATTTT	CASSQGAAGGADTQYF
TRBV3-1	few	TRBD1	TRBJ2-7	TGTGCCAGCAGCCCTAGAGGGGGCCTTTACGAGCAGTACTTC	CASSPRGGLYEQYF
TRBV21-1	few	.	TRBJ2-5	TGTGCCAGCAGCAAACTAGCGGGGGTACAAGAGACCCAGTACTTC	CASSKLAGVQETQYF
TRBV20-1	.	TRBD1	TRBJ2-7	TGCAGTGCCCGCCGGGACAGGCATAACGAGCAGTACTTC	CSARRDRHNEQYF
TRBV10-3	.	TRBD2	TRBJ2-5	TGTGCCATCAGTGAGCTTGCGGGAGCAGACGAGACCCAGTACTTC	CAISELAGADETQYF
TRBV20-1	many	.	TRBJ1-2	TGCAGCCACTGGACAGCTAACTATGGCTACACCTTC	CSHWTANYGYTF
TRBV5-1	.	TRBD2	TRBJ2-3	TGCGCCAGCAGCTTGGCTAGCGGGAGTCCGGATACGCAGTATTTT	CASSLASGSPDTQYF
TRBV20-1	.	.	TRBJ2-1	TGCAGTGCTAGAGATCTTCGGGAGTCCTACAATGAGCAGTTCTTC	CSARDLRESYNEQFF
TRBV5-1	few	.	TRBJ2-7	TGCGCCAGCAGAGTTGGAGGAGGCGACGCGCAGTACTTC	CASRVGGGDAQYF
TRBV7-9	few	.	TRBJ2-7	TGTGCCAGCTCTGGCGAAGCGGGTCCTCTTCCGGTCGAGCAGTACTTC	CASSGEAGPLPVEQYF
TRBV20-1	.	.	TRBJ1-3	TGCAGTGCACCCACAGGATCCTCTGGAAACACCATATATTTT	CSAPTGSSGNTIYF
TRBV12-3/TRBV12-4	.	TRBD2	TRBJ2-5	TGTGCCAGCAGTGTTCGAGAGGGACTAGCGGAGACCCAGTACTTC	CASSVREGLAETQYF
TRBV6-1	few	TRBD1	TRBJ1-1	TGTGCCAGCACCGTTAGACAGGGGAGGGCGAAAACTGAAGCTTTCTTT	CASTVRQGRAKTEAFF
TRBV28	.	.	TRBJ2-7	TGTGCCAGCAGTTTATCTAGCGCCTTACCCTACGAGCAGTACTTC	CASSLSSALPYEQYF
TRBV5-6	few	.	TRBJ2-1	TGTGCCAGCAGCTTGGGGAGAAGGAATGAGCAGTTCTTC	CASSLGRRNEQFF
TRBV15	few	.	TRBJ1-5	TGTGCCACCAGCAGACCCGATCAGCCCCAGCATTTT	CATSRPDQPQHF
TRBV9	few	.	TRBJ2-3	TGTGCCAGCAGCGTCTCGGGCCTAAGCACAGATACGCAGTATTTT	CASSVSGLSTDTQYF
TRBV11-2	few	.	TRBJ2-1	TGTGCCAGCAGCTTCCTTGGACGCCGCCCGGGCGAGCAGTTCTTC	CASSFLGRRPGEQFF
TRBV12-3/TRBV12-4	few	.	TRBJ2-3	TGTGCCAGCAGTTTCCGGTTTATCGTCACCACAGATACGCAGTATTTT	CASSFRFIVTTDTQYF